This T cell receptor beta chain derives from a study of Graves' ophthalmopathy and Graves' hyperthyroidism. This CDR3 spans 15 amino acids. The ends lost 5 bases at V and 1 base at J; junction bases unmatched: 6. In germline, CDR1 is SGHAT, CDR2 FQNNGV. The TCR beta CDR3 regions underwent amplification from RNA transcripts. A first-round RT-PCR used HTBI primers, followed by a second-round multiplex PCR. TCRdb reanalysed the multiplex PCR reads using MiXCR and keeps one entry per CDR3 protein. The data show roughly 380,000 distinct CDR3 sequences, less than 20% seen once. Study outcomes and limitations: Blood also contained most of the expanded thyroid clonotypes above 0.001 frequency.

This clonotype was counted between two and nine times. The antigen is unknown. The sample consisted of peripheral blood. This sequence originates from a woman aged 18-29 years with stable Graves' hyperthyroidism. The J gene is TRBJ2-7, the V gene TRBV11-2; TRBD2 agrees at 9 bases. CDR3 nucleotide sequence: TGTGCCAGCAGCCCTAGCGGGGACTCGTCCTACGAGCAGTACTTC. Encoded protein: CASSPSGDSSYEQYF.